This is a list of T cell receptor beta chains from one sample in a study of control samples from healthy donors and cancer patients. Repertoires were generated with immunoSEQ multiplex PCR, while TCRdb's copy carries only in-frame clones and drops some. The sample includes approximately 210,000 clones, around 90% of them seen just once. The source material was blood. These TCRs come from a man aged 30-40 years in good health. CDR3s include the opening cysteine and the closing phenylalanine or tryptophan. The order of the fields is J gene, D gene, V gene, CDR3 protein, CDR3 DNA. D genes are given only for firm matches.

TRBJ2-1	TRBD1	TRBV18	CASSPGQGKSYNEQFF	TGTGCCAGCTCACCAGGACAGGGAAAATCCTACAATGAGCAGTTCTTC
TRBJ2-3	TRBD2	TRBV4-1	CASSQGSTGGDTQYF	TGCGCCAGCAGCCAAGGGTCGACGGGGGGAGATACGCAGTATTTT
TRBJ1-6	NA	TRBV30	CAWSIHGDSPLHF	TGTGCCTGGAGTATCCATGGGGACTCACCCCTCCACTTT
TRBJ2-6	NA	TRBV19	CASTQPGGANVLTF	TGTGCCAGTACCCAGCCCGGAGGGGCCAACGTCCTGACTTTC
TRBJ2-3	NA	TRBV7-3	CASDWQSTDTQYF	TGTGCCAGCGATTGGCAGAGCACAGATACGCAGTATTTT
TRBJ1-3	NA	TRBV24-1	CATSDFRGAYGNTIYF	TGTGCCACCAGTGATTTTCGGGGGGCGTACGGAAACACCATATATTTT
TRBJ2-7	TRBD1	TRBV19	CASRPAGGEAYEQYF	TGTGCCAGCCGGCCGGCAGGGGGAGAAGCCTACGAGCAGTACTTC
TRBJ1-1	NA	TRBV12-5	CASGSGGPNTEAFF	TGTGCTAGTGGATCGGGGGGGCCGAACACTGAAGCTTTCTTT
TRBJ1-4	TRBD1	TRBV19	CASSMSDRVVEKLFF	TGTGCCAGTAGTATGTCGGACAGGGTAGTTGAAAAACTGTTTTTT
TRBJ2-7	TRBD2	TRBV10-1	CASSTGLAGEREQYF	TGCGCCAGCAGTACGGGACTAGCGGGGGAGAGGGAGCAGTACTTC
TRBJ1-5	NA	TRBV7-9	CASSLGERNQPQHF	TGTGCCAGCAGCTTAGGGGAACGCAATCAGCCCCAGCATTTT
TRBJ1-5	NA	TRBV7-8	CASSFLIGRSSNQPQHF	TGTGCCAGCAGCTTCCTGATAGGGCGGTCAAGCAATCAGCCCCAGCATTTT
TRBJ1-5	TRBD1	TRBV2	CASSDSGQASQPQHF	TGTGCCAGCAGTGATTCGGGACAGGCTTCTCAGCCCCAGCATTTT
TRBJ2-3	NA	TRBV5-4	CASSLGTPDTQYF	TGTGCCAGCAGCTTGGGGACCCCAGATACGCAGTATTTT
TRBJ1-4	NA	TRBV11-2	CASSPRSGNEKLFF	TGTGCCAGCAGCCCCCGGTCGGGCAATGAAAAACTGTTTTTT
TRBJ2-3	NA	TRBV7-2	CASSLIRLGAGNTQYF	TGTGCCAGCAGCTTAATCCGGCTGGGGGCGGGGAATACGCAGTATTTT
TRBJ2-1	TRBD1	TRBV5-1	CASSLSPPGQGPAPGEQFF	TGCGCCAGCAGCTTGTCCCCCCCGGGACAGGGGCCGGCGCCTGGAGAGCAGTTCTTC
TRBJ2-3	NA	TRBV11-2	CASSPGRDTQYF	TGTGCCAGCAGCCCGGGGAGGGATACGCAGTATTTT
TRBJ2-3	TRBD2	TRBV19	CASSIDPAGGRDTQYF	TGTGCCAGTAGTATAGATCCAGCGGGGGGAAGGGATACGCAGTATTTT
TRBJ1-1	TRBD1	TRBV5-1	CASSLGGTGTEAFF	TGCGCCAGCAGCTTGGGAGGGACAGGGACTGAAGCTTTCTTT
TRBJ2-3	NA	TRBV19	CASSPNRGSTDTQYF	TGTGCCAGTAGTCCCAATCGGGGGAGCACAGATACGCAGTATTTT
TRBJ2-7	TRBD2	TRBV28	CASWPAGNSYEQYF	TGTGCCAGCTGGCCAGCGGGGAACTCCTACGAGCAGTACTTC